These 2 T cell receptor beta chains came from one sample sequenced in a study of T cells expressing NK-cell markers. From its re-call of the 5' RACE reads, TCRdb lists each CDR3 protein once, without DNA. The listing contains roughly 160,000 distinct CDR3 sequences. Source material: blood T cells: a sorted CD56 or NKG2C T cell subset, CD4+ or CD8+ T cells, or bulk PBMC T cells (not recorded which). The receptors were sampled from a woman between 18 and 75 years old in good health.

The chain joins TRBV7-2 to TRBJ1-4. The CDR3 is 14 amino acids. Germline V gene data show CDR1 as SGHTA and CDR2 as FQGNSA. The CDR3 loop is CASSLVVTFEKLFF. The complete variable domain, with remaining parts taken from reference TRBV7-2 and TRBJ1-4, reads GAGVSQSPSNKVTEKGKDVELRCDPISGHTALYWYRQSLGQGLEFLIYFQGNSAPDKSGLPSDRFSAERTGGSVSTLTIQRTQQEDSAVYLCASSLVVTFEKLFFGSGTQLSVL.

This CDR3 reads CASSQQQGLRAFF. The V and J genes are TRBV14 and TRBJ1-1; absent DNA, TCRdb's TRBD1 call cannot be checked. The CDR3 has 13 residues. Germline loops: CDR1 SGHDN, CDR2 FVKESK. Variable domain in full (rest from reference TRBV14 and TRBJ1-1): EAGVTQFPSHSVIEKGQTVTLRCDPISGHDNLYWYRRVMGKEIKFLLHFVKESKQDESGMPNNRFLAERTGGTYSTLKVQPAELEDSGVYFCASSQQQGLRAFFGQGTRLTVV.